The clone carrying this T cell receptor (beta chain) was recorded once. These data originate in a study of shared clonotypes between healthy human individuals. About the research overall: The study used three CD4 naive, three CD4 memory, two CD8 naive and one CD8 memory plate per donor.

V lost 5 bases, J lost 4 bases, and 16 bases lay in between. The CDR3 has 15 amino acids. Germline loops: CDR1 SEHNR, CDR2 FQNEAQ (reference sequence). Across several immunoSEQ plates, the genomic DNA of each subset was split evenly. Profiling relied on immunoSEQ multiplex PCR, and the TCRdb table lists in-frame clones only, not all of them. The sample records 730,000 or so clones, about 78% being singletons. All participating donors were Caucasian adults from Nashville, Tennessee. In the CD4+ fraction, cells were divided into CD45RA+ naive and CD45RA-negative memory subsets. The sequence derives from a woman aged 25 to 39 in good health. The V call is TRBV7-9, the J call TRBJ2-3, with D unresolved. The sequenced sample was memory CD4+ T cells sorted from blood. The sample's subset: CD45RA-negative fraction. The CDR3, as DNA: TGTGCCAGCAGCCCCCTTCTGGGAAGGGCAGATACGCAGTATTTT. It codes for CASSPLLGRADTQYF. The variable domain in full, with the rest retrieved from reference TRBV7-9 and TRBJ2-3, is DTGVSQNPRHKITKRGQNVTFRCDPISEHNRLYWYRQTLGQGPEFLTYFQNEAQLEKSRLLSDRFSAERPKGSFSTLEIQRTEQGDSAMYLCASSPLLGRADTQYFGPGTRLTVL.